In this sample, the clone carrying this T cell receptor beta chain turned up a few times. This entry belongs to a study of blood T cell repertoires in COVID-19. The method was immunoSEQ multiplex PCR; TCRdb's version includes in-frame clones alone and lacks a portion of them. The table has 90,000 to 120,000 clones, just over 70% seen once. The receptor's source is a woman in her forties with acute or convalescent COVID-19. The specimen was peripheral blood.

CDR3 loop: CATAPRKGGGTEAFF. For the CDR3, the DNA is TGTGCCACCGCCCCAAGAAAAGGAGGCGGTACTGAAGCTTTCTTT. The J gene is TRBJ1-1, the V gene TRBV5-5; D is uncertain. Germline CDR1 SGHKS, CDR2 YYEKEE (reference sequence). This CDR3 has 15 amino acids. V was trimmed by 9 bases and J by 5 bases, leaving 23 bases between them. The complete variable domain, with remaining parts taken from reference TRBV5-5 and TRBJ1-1, reads DAGVTQSPTHLIKTRGQQVTLRCSPISGHKSVSWYQQVLGQGPQFIFQYYEKEERGRGNFPDRFSARQFPNYSSELNVNALLLGDSALYLCATAPRKGGGTEAFFGQGTRLTVV.